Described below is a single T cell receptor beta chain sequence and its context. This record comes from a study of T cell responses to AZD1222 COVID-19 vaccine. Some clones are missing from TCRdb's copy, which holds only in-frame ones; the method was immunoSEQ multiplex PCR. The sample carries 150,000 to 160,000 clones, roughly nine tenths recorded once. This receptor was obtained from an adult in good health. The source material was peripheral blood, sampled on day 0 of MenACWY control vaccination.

In DNA, the CDR3 is TGCGCCAGCAGTAACGTGGGACGGGGAGTCACTGAAGCTTTCTTT. Its translation: CASSNVGRGVTEAFF. The chain joins TRBV5-1 to TRBJ1-1; perhaps TRBD1 as D (5 bases). The germline CDR1 and CDR2 sequences are SGHRS and YFSETQ. Deletions cut 5 bases from V and 4 bases from J, with 18 bases between. This CDR3 contains 15 residues.